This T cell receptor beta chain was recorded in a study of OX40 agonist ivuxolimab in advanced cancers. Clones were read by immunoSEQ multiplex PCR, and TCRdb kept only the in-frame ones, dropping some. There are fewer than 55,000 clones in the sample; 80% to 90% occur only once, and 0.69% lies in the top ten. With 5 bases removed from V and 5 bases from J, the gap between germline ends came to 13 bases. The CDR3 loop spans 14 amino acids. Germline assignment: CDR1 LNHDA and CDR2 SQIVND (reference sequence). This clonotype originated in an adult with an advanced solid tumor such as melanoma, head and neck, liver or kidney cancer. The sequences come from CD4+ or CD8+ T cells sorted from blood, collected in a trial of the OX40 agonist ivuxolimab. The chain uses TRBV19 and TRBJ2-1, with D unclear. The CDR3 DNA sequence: TGTGCCAGTAGTCGCCTTCGATCCGACAATGAGCAGTTCTTC. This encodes CASSRLRSDNEQFF.